The rows below give T cell receptor beta chains drawn from one sample of a study of T cell responses to AZD1222 COVID-19 vaccine. Sequenced by immunoSEQ multiplex PCR; TCRdb stores in-frame clones only, minus some. The repertoire holds over 100,000 clones, with roughly 92% as singletons. This sample comprised peripheral blood, obtained on day 0 of AZD1222 vaccination. All receptors derive from an adult in good health. Both conserved end residues are part of each CDR3. Fields, in order: J gene, D gene, V gene, clone size, CDR3 protein, CDR3 DNA. D genes are given only for firm matches. Only some rows state a clone size, as once, few, many or a class for expanded clones.

J: TRBJ2-2
D: TRBD1
V: TRBV10-3
size: NA
CDR3: CAIGTALNTGELFF
DNA: TGTGCCATCGGGACAGCCCTTAACACCGGGGAGCTGTTTTTT

J: TRBJ1-1
D: NA
V: TRBV12-5
size: NA
CDR3: CASGLAREGLIHTEAFF
DNA: TGTGCTAGTGGTTTGGCTCGGGAGGGATTAATCCACACTGAAGCTTTCTTT

J: TRBJ1-3
D: NA
V: TRBV7-8
size: NA
CDR3: CASSLVGNTIYF
DNA: TGTGCCAGCAGCTTAGTAGGAAACACCATATATTTT

J: TRBJ1-2
D: NA
V: TRBV6-6
size: NA
CDR3: CASSSQGGYGYTF
DNA: TGTGCCAGCAGTTCCCAAGGAGGGTATGGCTACACCTTC

J: TRBJ1-1
D: TRBD1
V: TRBV12-3/TRBV12-4
size: NA
CDR3: CASSFAGGSAFF
DNA: TGTGCCAGCAGTTTTGCAGGGGGCTCAGCTTTCTTT

J: TRBJ1-3
D: NA
V: TRBV6-4
size: NA
CDR3: CASTPGSGNTIYF
DNA: TGTGCCAGCACCCCGGGCTCTGGAAACACCATATATTTT

J: TRBJ1-1
D: NA
V: TRBV4-1
size: NA
CDR3: CASSLRRGMNTEAFF
DNA: TGCGCCAGCAGCCTTCGACGGGGCATGAACACTGAAGCTTTCTTT

J: TRBJ2-1
D: TRBD2
V: TRBV7-9
size: once
CDR3: CASSWGLAGINEQFF
DNA: TGTGCCAGCAGCTGGGGACTAGCGGGAATCAATGAGCAGTTCTTC

J: TRBJ2-1
D: TRBD2
V: TRBV16
size: NA
CDR3: CASSQYVASGTGEQFF
DNA: TGTGCCAGCAGCCAATACGTGGCTAGCGGGACTGGCGAGCAGTTCTTC

J: TRBJ1-4
D: NA
V: TRBV29-1
size: NA
CDR3: CSVVGPPQGNNEKLFF
DNA: TGCAGCGTTGTGGGCCCCCCCCAGGGGAATAATGAAAAACTGTTTTTT

J: TRBJ2-3
D: TRBD2
V: TRBV6-5
size: NA
CDR3: CASSSSPLAGVVYF
DNA: TGTGCCAGCAGTTCCAGTCCTCTAGCGGGCGTGGTTTATTTT

J: TRBJ1-1
D: TRBD1
V: TRBV3-1/TRBV3-2
size: NA
CDR3: CASSGRGGAGTEAFF
DNA: TGTGCCAGCAGCGGACGAGGGGGCGCAGGAACTGAAGCTTTCTTT

J: TRBJ1-5
D: NA
V: TRBV6-1
size: NA
CDR3: CASSEARQASGEPQHF
DNA: TGTGCCAGCAGTGAAGCTCGGCAGGCCTCTGGGGAGCCCCAGCATTTT

J: TRBJ1-1
D: NA
V: TRBV9
size: NA
CDR3: CASSVEMNTEAFF
DNA: TGTGCCAGCAGCGTAGAAATGAACACTGAAGCTTTCTTT

J: TRBJ1-1
D: TRBD1
V: TRBV27
size: NA
CDR3: CASSLARQGSEAFF
DNA: TGTGCCAGCAGTTTAGCCCGACAGGGCTCTGAAGCTTTCTTT

J: TRBJ2-5
D: TRBD1
V: TRBV5-1
size: once
CDR3: CASRWTGGGETQYF
DNA: TGCGCCAGCAGATGGACAGGGGGCGGGGAGACCCAGTACTTC

J: TRBJ1-1
D: NA
V: TRBV11-3
size: once
CDR3: CASSLEGPTEAFF
DNA: TGTGCCAGCAGCTTAGAGGGCCCAACTGAAGCTTTCTTT

J: TRBJ2-1
D: NA
V: TRBV19
size: NA
CDR3: CASRANLVNEQFF
DNA: TGTGCCAGTAGAGCCAATTTAGTAAATGAGCAGTTCTTC

J: TRBJ1-2
D: NA
V: TRBV4-2
size: NA
CDR3: CASSLTGTSHGYTF
DNA: TGTGCCAGCAGCCTAACCGGGACATCTCATGGCTACACCTTC

J: TRBJ2-3
D: NA
V: TRBV12-5
size: NA
CDR3: CASGLGRSTDTQYF
DNA: TGTGCTAGTGGTTTGGGAAGATCTACAGATACGCAGTATTTT

J: TRBJ1-2
D: NA
V: TRBV19
size: NA
CDR3: CASGPGGYGYTF
DNA: TGTGCCAGTGGGCCGGGAGGTTATGGCTACACCTTC

J: TRBJ2-5
D: NA
V: TRBV19
size: NA
CDR3: CASSIDRETQYF
DNA: TGTGCCAGTAGTATAGATCGGGAGACCCAGTACTTC

J: TRBJ1-5
D: NA
V: TRBV23-1
size: NA
CDR3: CASSQWTEGGAQPQHF
DNA: TGCGCCAGCAGTCAATGGACTGAAGGGGGGGCGCAGCCCCAGCATTTT

J: TRBJ1-1
D: TRBD1
V: TRBV6-2/TRBV6-3
size: NA
CDR3: CASSRPGGMNTEAFF
DNA: TGTGCCAGCAGTCGACCAGGGGGTATGAACACTGAAGCTTTCTTT

J: TRBJ2-2
D: TRBD2
V: TRBV7-9
size: NA
CDR3: CASSLPPRLAGNTGELFF
DNA: TGTGCCAGCAGCTTACCCCCAAGACTAGCGGGAAACACCGGGGAGCTGTTTTTT

J: TRBJ1-1
D: NA
V: TRBV5-1
size: NA
CDR3: CASSLQPGMEATEAFF
DNA: TGCGCCAGCAGCCTTCAACCAGGGATGGAGGCCACTGAAGCTTTCTTT

J: TRBJ2-3
D: TRBD2
V: TRBV5-6
size: NA
CDR3: CASRLGLAGRDFTDTQYF
DNA: TGTGCCAGCAGACTGGGACTAGCGGGGCGCGACTTCACAGATACGCAGTATTTT

J: TRBJ2-2
D: NA
V: TRBV2
size: once
CDR3: CASSTDRNTGELFF
DNA: TGTGCCAGCAGTACCGACAGGAACACCGGGGAGCTGTTTTTT

J: TRBJ2-7
D: NA
V: TRBV5-6
size: medium-sized
CDR3: CASSHRMGYYEQYF
DNA: TGTGCCAGCAGCCATAGGATGGGGTACTACGAGCAGTACTTC

J: TRBJ1-2
D: NA
V: TRBV5-5
size: NA
CDR3: CASSLAGNYGYTF
DNA: TGTGCCAGCAGCTTGGCGGGGAACTATGGCTACACCTTC

J: TRBJ2-3
D: NA
V: TRBV11-3
size: NA
CDR3: CASSGRGGRRDTQYF
DNA: TGTGCCAGCAGCGGCAGGGGGGGCCGCCGGGATACGCAGTATTTT

J: TRBJ1-5
D: TRBD1
V: TRBV18
size: NA
CDR3: CASSPGQGMSQPQHF
DNA: TGTGCCAGCTCACCCGGACAGGGAATGTCTCAGCCCCAGCATTTT

J: TRBJ2-1
D: NA
V: TRBV10-3
size: NA
CDR3: CAISDGRTYNEQFF
DNA: TGTGCCATCAGTGACGGGAGAACCTACAATGAGCAGTTCTTC

J: TRBJ1-6
D: NA
V: TRBV3-1/TRBV3-2
size: NA
CDR3: CASSQDHLISPLHF
DNA: TGTGCCAGCAGCCAAGATCACCTGATTTCACCCCTCCACTTT

J: TRBJ1-1
D: TRBD1
V: TRBV29-1
size: NA
CDR3: CSAGGTGGANTEAFF
DNA: TGCAGCGCCGGCGGGACAGGGGGCGCGAACACTGAAGCTTTCTTT

J: TRBJ1-1
D: NA
V: TRBV6-5
size: NA
CDR3: CASSYSAGYTEAFF
DNA: TGTGCCAGCAGTTACTCAGCAGGGTACACTGAAGCTTTCTTT

J: TRBJ2-5
D: TRBD2
V: TRBV7-2
size: NA
CDR3: CASTLGLAERETQYF
DNA: TGTGCCAGCACCCTAGGACTAGCGGAGAGGGAGACCCAGTACTTC

J: TRBJ1-2
D: NA
V: TRBV5-4
size: NA
CDR3: CASSLEWVHGYTF
DNA: TGTGCCAGCAGCTTGGAGTGGGTACATGGCTACACCTTC